These 5 T cell receptor beta chains were sequenced from one sample in a study of blood T cell repertoires in COVID-19. The method was immunoSEQ multiplex PCR; TCRdb's version includes in-frame clones alone and lacks a portion of them. The table shows over 130,000 clones, with roughly 84% occurring only once. Sequencing was performed on peripheral blood. These receptors were taken from a man aged 25 to 40 with COVID-19, enrolled during active disease.

Sample share makes this clone medium-sized (0.01 to 0.1%). The chain is built from TRBV7-9 and TRBJ2-7, with D possibly TRBD2 on 5 matching bases. Trimming took off 4 bases at V and 3 bases at J, with 10 bases between the two ends. CDR3 size: 13 residues. Germline-derived CDR1 and CDR2 are SEHNR and FQNEAQ (reference sequence). CDR3 DNA sequence: TGTGCCAGCAGCTCGGACTTATACTACGAGCAGTACTTC. This sequence encodes CASSSDLYYEQYF.

CDR3 region: CASSDPTGTGNEKLFF. The CDR3 coding sequence is TGTGCCAGCAGTGATCCTACCGGGACAGGGAATGAAAAACTGTTTTTT. This rearrangement joins TRBV2 to TRBJ1-4; 9 bases line up with TRBD1. Germline CDR1 reads SNHLY; CDR2 reads FYNNEI. The CDR3 contains 16 residues. Trimming removed 3 bases from V and 5 bases from J; junction bases left unmatched: 7.

The rearrangement joins TRBV6-5 to TRBJ2-7, with 8 bases lining up with TRBD2. Germline lookup yields CDR1 MNHEY and CDR2 SVGAGI. The ends lost 2 bases at V and 1 base at J; junction bases unmatched: 4. The CDR3 totals 15 residues. The DNA of the CDR3 is TGTGCCAGCAGTTACAGCGGGAGAGGGTCCTACGAGCAGTACTTC. Protein product: CASSYSGRGSYEQYF.

The table lists this clone with a count of one. The chain's CDR3 is CASSLLTSGGYTDTQYF. The CDR3 nucleotides read TGTGCCAGCAGCCTACTGACTAGCGGGGGATACACAGATACGCAGTATTTT. V usage is TRBV5-4 and J usage is TRBJ2-3; the match to TRBD2 covers 12 bases. Per the germline V gene, CDR1 is SGHNT and CDR2 is YYREEE (reference sequence). The CDR3 covers 17 residues. V shed 4 bases, J shed 2 bases, and the junction held 8 bases outside the gene matches.

This clone was counted between two and nine times. The chain is built from TRBV5-1 and TRBJ1-1, with D maybe TRBD1 (5 bases). The CDR3 runs to 16 residues. Germline V gene sequence: CDR1 SGHRS, CDR2 YFSETQ. Trimming pared 4 bases from V and 0 bases from J, leaving 16 bases between. CDR3 DNA sequence: TGCGCCAGCAGCCCTGGGGGGTCCCACATGAACACTGAAGCTTTCTTT. It translates to CASSPGGSHMNTEAFF.